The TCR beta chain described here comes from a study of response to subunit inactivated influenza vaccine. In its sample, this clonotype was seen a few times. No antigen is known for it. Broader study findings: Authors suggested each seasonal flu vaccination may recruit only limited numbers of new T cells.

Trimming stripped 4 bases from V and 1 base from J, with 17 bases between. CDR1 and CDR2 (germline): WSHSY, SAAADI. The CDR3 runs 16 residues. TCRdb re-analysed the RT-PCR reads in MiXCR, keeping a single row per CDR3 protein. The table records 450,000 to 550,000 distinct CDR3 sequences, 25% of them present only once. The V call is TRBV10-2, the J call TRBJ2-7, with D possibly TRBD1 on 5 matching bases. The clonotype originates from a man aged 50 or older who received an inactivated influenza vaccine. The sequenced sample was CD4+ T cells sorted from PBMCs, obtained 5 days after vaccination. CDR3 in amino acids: CASSGAGRFFSYEQYF. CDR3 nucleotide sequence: TGCGCCAGCAGTGGGGCAGGGCGTTTCTTTTCCTACGAGCAGTACTTC.